This passage covers 3 T cell receptor beta chains from one sample sequenced in a study of circulating tumor DNA in untreated peripheral T-cell lymphoma. Sequenced by immunoSEQ multiplex PCR; TCRdb stores in-frame clones only, minus some. The data show over 4,000 clones, with 65% to 70% seen just once and around 47% held by the top ten. Sequenced input: tumor tissue. Source of these receptors: a human donor with peripheral T-cell lymphoma.

This clone was recorded a few times. This chain uses TRBV11-3 with TRBJ2-7; the D call may be TRBD1 or TRBD2 (5 bases each). The CDR3 has 15 amino acids. Germline assignment: CDR1 SGHNT and CDR2 YENEEA. Trimming shortened V by 1 base and J by 7 bases, and 17 bases separated the two germline ends. The DNA of the CDR3 is TGTGCCAGCAGCTTAGGTCAGGGAGTTCTTAGGGAGCAGTACTTC. It specifies CASSLGQGVLREQYF. The full variable domain, rest sourced from reference TRBV11-3 and TRBJ2-7, is EAGVVQSPRYKIIEKKQPVAFWCNPISGHNTLYWYLQNLGQGPELLIRYENEEAVDDSQLPKDRFSAERLKGVDSTLKIQPAELGDSAVYLCASSLGQGVLREQYFGPGTRLTVT.

The chain employs TRBV25-1 and TRBJ2-5, with no clear D. V lost 5 bases and J lost 5, with 15 bases in between. The CDR3 is made up of 14 amino acids. Per germline, CDR1 MGHDK and CDR2 SYGVNS. The CDR3 DNA sequence: TGTGCCAGCAGTCGGACCTCGCCCGAGGAGACCCAGTACTTC. Its protein is CASSRTSPEETQYF. Full variable domain (outside the CDR3, taken from reference TRBV25-1 and TRBJ2-5): EADIYQTPRYLVIGTGKKITLECSQTMGHDKMYWYQQDPGMELHLIHYSYGVNSTEKGDLSSESTVSRIRTEHFPLTLESARPSHTSQYLCASSRTSPEETQYFGPGTRLLVL.

The rearrangement links TRBV28 to TRBJ2-2; 8 positions agree with TRBD1. Germline V gene sequence: CDR1 MDHEN, CDR2 SYDVKM. The CDR3 has 14 residues. Losses at the gene ends were 10 bases for V and 5 bases for J; bases not matched to a gene: 9. The CDR3 sequence is CATRQGRGTGELFF. The CDR3 DNA reads as TGTGCCACCCGACAGGGGCGGGGAACCGGGGAGCTGTTTTTT.